The 25 T cell receptor beta chains below come from one sample, sequenced in a study of cytomegalovirus exposure and HLA in healthy donors. PCR involved 60 Vbeta and 13 Jbeta primers. Only in-frame clones appear in the TCRdb table, and some are missing; sequencing was by immunoSEQ multiplex PCR. The sample consists of some 140,000 clones, 70% to 80% of them appearing once. Sequencing was done on a sample of PBMCs. All receptors come from a man in his thirties or forties in good health and CMV-seronegative.

This clone occurred a few times. This chain uses TRBV10-3 with TRBJ1-5, with TRBD1 matching 9 bases. The length of the CDR3 is 15 residues. The junction had 5 bases not matched to a gene; V was cut back by 3 bases and J by 5 bases. Germline values: CDR1 ENHRY, CDR2 SYGVKD. The CDR3 DNA is TGTGCCATCAGTGACCCGACAGGGGGGGATCAGCCCCAGCATTTT. Protein product: CAISDPTGGDQPQHF.

The chain links TRBV7-9 to TRBJ1-2; TRBD1 matches at 9 bases. This CDR3 contains 15 residues. The V gene end was trimmed by 8 bases and the J gene end by 7 bases; junction bases not matched to a gene: 14. Germline CDR1 SEHNR, CDR2 FQNEAQ (reference sequence). CDR3 sequence: CASGNSGTGMSGYTF. CDR3 DNA: TGTGCCAGCGGCAATTCCGGGACAGGGATGTCTGGCTACACCTTC.

This rearrangement joins TRBV7-9 to TRBJ1-1; the D gene is possibly TRBD1 (5 bases). The CDR3 is 15 residues long. Trimming pared 5 bases from V and 0 bases from J, leaving 13 bases between. Per the germline V gene, CDR1 is SEHNR and CDR2 is FQNEAQ (reference sequence). CDR3: CASSPARGMNTEAFF. In DNA form, the CDR3 reads TGTGCCAGCAGCCCCGCCCGGGGGATGAACACTGAAGCTTTCTTT.

This clone was counted a few times. J is TRBJ1-1 and V is TRBV7-2; D unclear. This CDR3 region has 13 residues. Germline loops: CDR1 SGHTA, CDR2 FQGNSA. Deletions cut 3 bases from V and 2 bases from J, with 7 bases between. CDR3 sequence reads: CASSFGRNTEAFF. CDR3 nucleotides: TGTGCCAGCAGCTTCGGGAGAAACACTGAAGCTTTCTTT.

V is TRBV5-4 and J is TRBJ2-6; perhaps TRBD2 as D (5 bases). The CDR3 is 17 residues long. The germline V gene has CDR1 SGHNT and CDR2 YYREEE (reference sequence). Trimming took 9 bases from V and 0 from J, leaving 19 bases between them. Here the CDR3 DNA reads TGTGCCACCGACCCGAACCCTGGGAGCTCTGGGGCCAACGTCCTGACTTTC. This codes for CATDPNPGSSGANVLTF. Variable domain in full (rest from reference TRBV5-4 and TRBJ2-6): ETGVTQSPTHLIKTRGQQVTLRCSSQSGHNTVSWYQQALGQGPQFIFQYYREEENGRGNFPPRFSGLQFPNYSSELNVNALELDDSALYLCATDPNPGSSGANVLTFGAGSRLTVL.

This clone was seen a handful of times. The CDR3 protein is CASSETAGETQYF. The CDR3, as DNA: TGTGCCAGCAGCGAAACAGCGGGAGAGACCCAGTACTTC. The chain links TRBV7-9 to TRBJ2-5; D is perhaps TRBD2 (6 bases). The CDR3 runs to 13 residues. Trimming removed 5 bases from V and 4 bases from J, with 11 bases in between. Germline V lookup: CDR1 SEHNR, CDR2 FQNEAQ (reference sequence).

The chain couples TRBV27 to TRBJ1-1, with unresolved D. This CDR3 spans 15 amino acids. The germline CDR1 and CDR2 sequences are MNHEY and SMNVEV (reference sequence). Trimming removed 5 bases from V and 4 bases from J, with 17 bases in between. The DNA for the CDR3 is TGTGCCAGCAGTCTAGACACCCTGAGGGCCACTGAAGCTTTCTTT. It translates to CASSLDTLRATEAFF.

The chain recombines TRBV6-1 with TRBJ2-4; D is undetermined. The CDR3 loop spans 15 amino acids. From germline, CDR1 is MNHNS and CDR2 SASEGT. V was trimmed by 4 bases and J by 0 bases, leaving 10 bases between them. The CDR3 loop is CASSAVALAKNIQYF. In DNA form, the CDR3 reads TGTGCCAGCAGTGCGGTCGCGCTAGCCAAAAACATTCAGTACTTC.

This chain links TRBV19 with TRBJ1-5; D possibly corresponds to TRBD1 (5 bases). The V gene's germline CDR1 is LNHDA and CDR2 SQIVND (reference sequence). Trimming took off 1 base at V and 5 bases at J, with 18 bases between the two ends. The length of the CDR3 is 17 residues. The CDR3, as DNA: TGTGCCAGTAGTATAGGTAGGAGGGGCAAGGCGGATCAGCCCCAGCATTTT. Translating it yields CASSIGRRGKADQPQHF.

This clone was found a few times. The chain is built from TRBV4-2 and TRBJ2-3; D perhaps matches TRBD2 (6 bases). Germline CDR1 reads LGHNA; CDR2 reads YNFKEQ. V was clipped by 0 bases and J by 0 bases, with 13 bases between them. This CDR3 region has 17 residues. This CDR3 is CASSQDGGGTSTDTQYF. CDR3 DNA sequence: TGTGCCAGCAGCCAAGATGGGGGTGGGACTAGCACAGATACGCAGTATTTT.

This clone showed up just once. J is TRBJ1-1 and V is TRBV21-1; the table's D call, TRBD1, has no DNA check behind it. TRBV21-1 is a pseudogene. The CDR3 spans 16 residues. The CDR3 DNA is TGTGCCAGCAGCAAAGAAGGCATAAGGGGCTCCACTGAAGCTTTCTTT. It is translated as CASSKEGIRGSTEAFF.

The rearrangement joins TRBV7-3 to TRBJ2-1, with TRBD2 matching over 15 bases. CDR1 SGHTA and CDR2 FQGTGA come from the germline V gene. Trimming took 5 bases from V and 3 from J; bases not matched to a gene: 8. The CDR3 has 18 residues. The CDR3 DNA reads TGTGCCAGCAGCCAAAGGACTAGCGGGGGGGCGAACTACAATGAGCAGTTCTTC. Residues: CASSQRTSGGANYNEQFF.

This clone was seen once. V is TRBV9 and J is TRBJ2-1, with 12 bases fitting TRBD2. Germline values: CDR1 SGDLS, CDR2 YYNGEE. J lost 6 bases, V lost 0 bases, and 19 bases had no gene match. This CDR3 region has 21 residues. The CDR3 spells CASSVATGASGGAQLRNEQFF. DNA of the CDR3: TGTGCCAGCAGCGTAGCTACAGGGGCTAGCGGGGGGGCCCAACTACGCAATGAGCAGTTCTTC.

The chain uses TRBV5-4 and TRBJ2-1; 10 nucleotides agree with TRBD2. There are 17 residues in the CDR3. V was clipped by 2 bases and J by 1 base; unmatched bases: 6. Germline CDR1 and CDR2: SGHNT and YYREEE (reference sequence). The CDR3 nucleotides are TGTGCCAGCAGCTTCCGACAGCGGGGGGGTTCCTACAATGAGCAGTTCTTC. It translates to CASSFRQRGGSYNEQFF.

The chain employs TRBV27 and TRBJ2-7, with 7 bases fitting TRBD2. From germline, CDR1 is MNHEY and CDR2 SMNVEV (reference sequence). The junction had 14 bases not matched to a gene; V was cut back by 7 bases and J by 5 bases. The CDR3 has 15 residues. CDR3 nucleotide sequence: TGTGCCAGCAACCAGATTCGGGGAGGGAAGGACGAGCAGTACTTC. Translated: CASNQIRGGKDEQYF.

The chain employs TRBV6-1 and TRBJ2-7, with TRBD1 matching 7 bases. Germline values: CDR1 MNHNS, CDR2 SASEGT. The V and J ends lost 11 bases and 2 bases, in that order; junction bases with no gene match: 15. The CDR3 extends over 15 amino acids. CDR3 DNA: TGTGCCTCTCACAGGGGTACAGGCCCTACCTACGAGCAGTACTTC. Amino acid sequence: CASHRGTGPTYEQYF.

The genes are TRBV7-8 and TRBJ1-4; 8 positions agree with TRBD1. CDR1 is SGHVS, CDR2 FQNEAQ, per germline. This CDR3 is built from 14 residues. V was clipped by 3 bases and J by 7 bases; unmatched bases: 4. The CDR3 sequence: CASSLDREGEKLFF. The CDR3, as DNA: TGTGCCAGCAGCTTGGACAGGGAAGGTGAAAAACTGTTTTTT.

The chain links TRBV19 to TRBJ1-5, with D perhaps matching TRBD1 (5 bases). V lost 5 bases and J 1 base, leaving 12 bases between the germline ends. Germline V gene data show CDR1 as LNHDA and CDR2 as SQIVND (reference sequence). This CDR3 region has 15 residues. DNA for the CDR3: TGTGCCAGTAGTGTAAAGACAGCGAGCAATCAGCCCCAGCATTTT. This gives the protein CASSVKTASNQPQHF. Complete variable domain (other parts from reference TRBV19 and TRBJ1-5): DGGITQSPKYLFRKEGQNVTLSCEQNLNHDAMYWYRQDPGQGLRLIYYSQIVNDFQKGDIAEGYSVSREKKESFPLTVTSAQKNPTAFYLCASSVKTASNQPQHFGDGTRLSIL.

The rearrangement links TRBV5-4 to TRBJ2-2; 8 positions match TRBD1. The CDR3 runs to 18 residues. V shed 0 bases, J shed 6 bases, and the junction held 13 bases outside the gene matches. CDR1 SGHNT and CDR2 YYREEE come from the germline V gene (reference sequence). CDR3 in DNA: TGTGCCAGCAGCTTGGCATCAGGGGGCGCGGGTTGGCCCGGGGAGCTGTTTTTT. Amino acids: CASSLASGGAGWPGELFF.

The rearrangement uses TRBV5-1 and TRBJ2-1; 7 bases fit TRBD1. J was trimmed by 1 base and V by 4 bases; bases with no gene match: 8. The CDR3 loop spans 16 amino acids. From germline, CDR1 is SGHRS and CDR2 YFSETQ. CDR3 loop: CASSTPGGLSYNEQFF. The CDR3 DNA is TGCGCCAGCAGCACCCCAGGGGGTCTTTCCTACAATGAGCAGTTCTTC.

The chain combines TRBV28 with TRBJ2-2; 8 nucleotides line up with TRBD1. V was pared by 7 bases and J by 5 bases, with 12 bases of the junction left unmatched. Germline lookup yields CDR1 MDHEN and CDR2 SYDVKM. The CDR3 runs 16 residues. The CDR3 protein is CASTLAAGGKTGELFF. The CDR3 coding sequence is TGTGCCAGCACTCTTGCGGCAGGGGGCAAAACCGGGGAGCTGTTTTTT. The full variable domain, in which reference TRBV28 and TRBJ2-2 provide the parts outside the CDR3, is DVKVTQSSRYLVKRTGEKVFLECVQDMDHENMFWYRQDPGLGLRLIYFSYDVKMKEKGDIPEGYSVSREKKERFSLILESASTNQTSMYLCASTLAAGGKTGELFFGEGSRLTVL.

The genes are TRBV28 and TRBJ2-7; TRBD1 matches at 7 bases. V lost 11 bases and J lost 1; bases outside the gene matches: 8. CDR3 length: 13 amino acids. Per the germline V gene, CDR1 is MDHEN and CDR2 is SYDVKM. DNA of the CDR3: TGTGCCTTGGGGGACAGCCAATCCTACGAGCAGTACTTC. This gives the protein CALGDSQSYEQYF.

The chain uses TRBV2 and TRBJ2-5, with 11 bases fitting TRBD2. CDR1 and CDR2 from the germline V gene are SNHLY and FYNNEI. This CDR3 contains 15 residues. The V gene end was trimmed by 7 bases and the J gene end by 6 bases; junction bases not matched to a gene: 10. The CDR3 coding sequence is TGTGCCAGCATGCCCCTAGCGGGGGGCGGGCAGACCCAGTACTTC. Translated, it gives CASMPLAGGGQTQYF.

This sequence joins TRBV6-5 and TRBJ2-2; TRBD1 aligns across 8 bases. The germline gives CDR1 MNHEY, CDR2 SVGAGI. CDR3 length equals 13 residues. V lost 7 bases and J lost 6; bases outside the gene matches: 4. The CDR3 DNA reads TGTGCCAGCACGGGACAGGAGTCCGGGGAGCTGTTTTTT. Encoded protein: CASTGQESGELFF.

This clone was detected a few times. The J gene is TRBJ2-2, the V gene TRBV4-3, with D unresolved. Germline CDR1 reads LGHNA; CDR2 reads YSLEER. This CDR3 has 14 amino acids. The V end lost 3 bases, the J end lost 0 bases, and 5 bases lay between the germline ends. The CDR3 is CASSQTSNTGELFF. The DNA for the CDR3 is TGCGCCAGCAGCCAGACATCGAACACCGGGGAGCTGTTTTTT.